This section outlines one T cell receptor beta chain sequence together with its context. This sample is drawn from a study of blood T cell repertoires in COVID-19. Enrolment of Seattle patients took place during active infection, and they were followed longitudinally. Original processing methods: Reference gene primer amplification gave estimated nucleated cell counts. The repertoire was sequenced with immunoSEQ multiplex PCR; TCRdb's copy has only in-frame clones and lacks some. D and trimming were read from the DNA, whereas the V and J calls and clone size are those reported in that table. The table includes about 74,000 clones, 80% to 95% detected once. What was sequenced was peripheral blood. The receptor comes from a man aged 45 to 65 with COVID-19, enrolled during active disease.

Here the CDR3 reads CASSPRRHNEQFF. CDR3 DNA: TGTGCCAGCAGCCCTAGACGTCACAATGAGCAGTTCTTC. J is TRBJ2-1 and V is TRBV12-3 or TRBV12-4; D remains ambiguous. This CDR3 region has 13 residues. Trimming removed 6 bases at V and 5 bases at J, with 11 bases between.